Given below is one TCR beta chain in context. Antigen specificity is unknown. A much larger clone is a single base away; this may be a read error. Lesional scalp punch biopsies and peripheral blood were collected from alopecia areata patients. The record originates from a study of CD8+ T cells in alopecia areata. Study context: Treatment with tofacitinib (6 to 18 months) was followed by 6 months off drug.

cDNA serving as the sequencing template came from extracted, reverse transcribed RNA. Generated by immunoSEQ multiplex PCR, the TCRdb table keeps only in-frame clones and is missing some. In the table there are hundreds of thousands of clones, 67% of which are singletons. CDR3 length: 12 amino acids. V shed 10 bases, J shed 6 bases, and the junction held 2 bases outside the gene matches. The germline V gene has CDR1 MNHNY and CDR2 SVGAGI (reference sequence). The study, taken as a whole, reports: Normal scalp showed lower clonality than lesional scalp, especially alopecia totalis/universalis.

The TCR comes from a human donor with alopecia areata. This specimen was CD4+ T cells sorted from blood, taken at week 0. This chain joins TRBV6-6 and TRBJ1-6, with 8 bases lining up with TRBD1. This CDR3 reads CATGQGNSPLHF. The CDR3 region has the DNA TGTGCCACCGGACAGGGTAATTCACCCCTCCACTTT.